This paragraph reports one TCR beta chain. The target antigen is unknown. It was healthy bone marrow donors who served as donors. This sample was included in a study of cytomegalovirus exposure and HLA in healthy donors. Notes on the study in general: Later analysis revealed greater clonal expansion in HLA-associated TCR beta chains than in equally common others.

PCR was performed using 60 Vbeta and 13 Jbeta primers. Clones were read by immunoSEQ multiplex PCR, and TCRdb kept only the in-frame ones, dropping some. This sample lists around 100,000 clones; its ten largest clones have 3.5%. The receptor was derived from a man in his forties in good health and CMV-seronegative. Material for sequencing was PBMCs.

CDR3: CASSVKQGTYEQYF. The CDR3 DNA follows: TGTGCCAGTAGTGTTAAACAGGGAACCTACGAGCAGTACTTC. V and J are TRBV19 and TRBJ2-7; possibly TRBD1 for D (6 bases). The germline gives CDR1 LNHDA, CDR2 SQIVND (reference sequence). CDR3 size: 14 residues. V was clipped by 5 bases and J by 2 bases, with 13 bases between them.